A single sample gave rise to the 3 T cell receptor beta chains below, sequenced in a study of blood T cells in healthy people across ages. A sample-barcoded 5' primer and a J-beta primer mix were used in a second PCR of roughly 6 to 11 cycles. MiXCR was run by TCRdb on the 5' RACE reads, yielding one entry per CDR3 protein. The profile shows approximately 800,000 distinct CDR3 sequences, 46% of them singletons. The sequenced material came from blood. Receptors were obtained from a man older than 75 in good health.

In this sample, this clonotype turned up many times. The rearrangement links TRBV5-1 to TRBJ2-3; maybe TRBD1 (5 bases). CDR3 size: 15 residues. Germline CDR1 SGHRS, CDR2 YFSETQ. V was clipped by 1 base and J by 2 bases, with 11 bases between them. CDR3 nucleotides: TGCGCCAGCAGCTTGAAGTCAGGGCACACAGATACGCAGTATTTT. This translates into CASSLKSGHTDTQYF. Full variable domain (outside the CDR3, taken from reference TRBV5-1 and TRBJ2-3): KAGVTQTPRYLIKTRGQQVTLSCSPISGHRSVSWYQQTPGQGLQFLFEYFSETQRNKGNFPGRFSGRQFSNSRSEMNVSTLELGDSALYLCASSLKSGHTDTQYFGPGTRLTVL.

Ten or more counts support this clonotype. The V and J genes are TRBV20-1 and TRBJ2-5; 9 nucleotides line up with TRBD2. Germline V gene sequence: CDR1 DFQATT, CDR2 SNEGSKA (reference sequence). This CDR3 comprises 15 residues. V was clipped by 0 bases and J by 1 base; unmatched bases: 3. CDR3 in amino acids: CSARDGLASQETQYF. The CDR3, as DNA: TGCAGTGCTAGAGACGGACTAGCGTCCCAAGAGACCCAGTACTTC.

This clonotype was detected a few times. The V call is TRBV20-1, the J call TRBJ2-5; D might be TRBD2 (6 bases). The DNA end is a closer match to TRBJ2-7, so the J assignment may be wrong. From germline, CDR1 is DFQATT and CDR2 SNEGSKA (reference sequence). The CDR3 is 14 amino acids. In nucleotides, the CDR3 is TGCAGTGCCCCTCATACCGGGGGAGCCCGCGAGCAGTACTTC. It encodes CSAPHTGGAREQYF.